The rows below give T cell receptor beta chains drawn from one sample of a study of T-cell reconstitution after alpha-beta-depleted transplantation in children. Via MiXCR, TCRdb re-called the PCR reads, giving one row per CDR3 protein. This table holds a few hundred thousand distinct CDR3 sequences, around 27% found once. Sequencing used PBMCs, obtained before TCRalphabeta/CD19-depleted stem cell transplant. The origin of the receptors is a boy younger than two with Wiskott-Aldrich syndrome, due to receive a stem cell transplant. The CDR3 runs from the conserved cysteine through the conserved F or W. Each record gives: clone size, V gene, J gene, D gene, CDR3 DNA, CDR3 protein. D genes are given only for firm matches. Some rows have no size entry. The others give once, few or many, or a class for an expanded clone.

>many|TRBV12-3/TRBV12-4|TRBJ2-3|.
TGCGCCAGCAGCTTGAAGGGCACAGATACGCAGTATTTT
CASSLKGTDTQYF
>few|TRBV6-5|TRBJ1-1|.
TGTGCCAGCAGTTACCGGAGGAACACTGAAGCTTTCTTT
CASSYRRNTEAFF
>.|TRBV7-2|TRBJ1-2|TRBD1
TGTGCCAGCAGCCGGACAGGGAACGACTATGGCTACACCTTC
CASSRTGNDYGYTF
>.|TRBV5-1|TRBJ1-1|TRBD1
TGCGCCAGCACCATACAGGGGATGAACACTGAAGCTTTCTTT
CASTIQGMNTEAFF
>few|TRBV20-1|TRBJ2-1|TRBD2
TGCAGTGCTAGCGGGACTAGCGGGGTTCCCTACAATGAGCAGTTCTTC
CSASGTSGVPYNEQFF
>.|TRBV5-1|TRBJ2-7|TRBD1
TGCGCCAGCAGCCTTTCCGGGACAGGCTACGAGCAGTACTTC
CASSLSGTGYEQYF
>.|TRBV27|TRBJ2-1|.
TGTGCCAGCAGTTATATAGGCTCAGGGTCCTACAATGAGCAGTTCTTC
CASSYIGSGSYNEQFF
>.|TRBV20-1|TRBJ1-4|TRBD1
TGCAGTGCGCCCGACAGGGGGCATCTCGAAAAACTGTTTTTT
CSAPDRGHLEKLFF
>.|TRBV19|TRBJ1-5|.
TGTGCCAGTAGTATCCGGCAGGGAGGAGGTAGCAATCAGCCCCAGCATTTT
CASSIRQGGGSNQPQHF
>once|TRBV20-1|TRBJ1-4|TRBD1
TGCAGTGCTAGCGCAGGGGGAGGTGAAAAACTGTTTTTT
CSASAGGGEKLFF
>.|TRBV27|TRBJ1-5|TRBD1
TGTGCCAGCAGTACTCGACAGGGGAGTCAGCCCCAGCATTTT
CASSTRQGSQPQHF
>few|TRBV18|TRBJ2-1|TRBD2
TGTGCCAGCTCACCACTGGGACTAGAGCAGTTCTTC
CASSPLGLEQFF
>few|TRBV5-1|TRBJ2-4|TRBD2
TGCGCCAGCAGCGGGACTAGCGGGAGCTACATTCAGTACTTC
CASSGTSGSYIQYF
>.|TRBV12-3/TRBV12-4|TRBJ2-3|.
TGTGCCAGCAGTTTATGGGGCCCAGATACGCAGTATTTT
CASSLWGPDTQYF
>.|TRBV13|TRBJ2-3|TRBD1
TGTGCCAGCAGATCGGACAGGCGCACAGATACGCAGTATTTT
CASRSDRRTDTQYF
>few|TRBV9|TRBJ2-5|.
TGTGCCAGCAGCTTGACACCGCAACAAGAGACCCAGTACTTC
CASSLTPQQETQYF
>few|TRBV4-1|TRBJ2-5|.
TGCGCCAGCAGCCAAGCATGGGTATCGCAAGAGACCCAGTACTTC
CASSQAWVSQETQYF
>.|TRBV9|TRBJ1-1|.
TGTGCCAGCAGCGTAAGGGAAGACACTGAAGCTTTCTTT
CASSVREDTEAFF
>few|TRBV3-1|TRBJ2-7|TRBD2
TGTGCCAGCAGCCAAAAGACGAGCGGGAGGTCCGAGCAGTACTTC
CASSQKTSGRSEQYF
>few|TRBV27|TRBJ2-5|TRBD1
TGTGCCACCGCGACAGGGACGTTAGAGACCCAGTACTTC
CATATGTLETQYF
>.|TRBV7-3|TRBJ1-1|.
TGTGCCAGCAGCCCGGGGTGGGGGACTGAAGCTTTCTTT
CASSPGWGTEAFF
>.|TRBV4-2|TRBJ1-1|TRBD1
TGTGCCAGCAGCCAAGGACAGGGCGACACTGAAGCTTTCTTT
CASSQGQGDTEAFF
>.|TRBV5-1|TRBJ2-1|TRBD2
TGCGCCAGCAGCTTGGGGGGGACTAGTCCCCAAGGTGAGCAGTTCTTC
CASSLGGTSPQGEQFF
>.|TRBV4-2|TRBJ2-1|TRBD2
TGTGCCAGCAGCCCAGGACTAGCGGGAGTCAACTCCTACAATGAGCAGTTCTTC
CASSPGLAGVNSYNEQFF
>.|TRBV27|TRBJ2-7|.
TGTGCCAGCAGTTCTCACACTCCTCCCTACGAGCAGTACTTC
CASSSHTPPYEQYF
>few|TRBV12-3/TRBV12-4|TRBJ2-5|.
TGTGCCAGCAGTTTATGGGAAGGCCAAGAGACCCAGTACTTC
CASSLWEGQETQYF
>.|TRBV21-1|TRBJ2-7|.
TGTGCCAGCAGCAAAGGGGCAACCTCCGAGCAGTACTTC
CASSKGATSEQYF
>.|TRBV5-1|TRBJ2-1|TRBD1
TGCGCCAGCACCCTCGGGACAGGGGCCTACAATGAGCAGTTCTTC
CASTLGTGAYNEQFF
>.|TRBV29-1|TRBJ1-1|.
TGCAGCGTTGAAATACGGGGATCGAACACTGAAGCTTTCTTT
CSVEIRGSNTEAFF
>few|TRBV29-1|TRBJ1-3|.
TGCAGCGTTGAACCCCTCTCTGGAAACACCATATATTTT
CSVEPLSGNTIYF
>.|TRBV28|TRBJ1-6|.
TGTGCCAGCAGTCAAGGACAGCAGGGTTATAATTCACCCCTCCACTTT
CASSQGQQGYNSPLHF
>few|TRBV4-2|TRBJ2-3|.
TGTGCCAGCAGCCAAGGAGGGGGGAGCACCATTACGCAGTATTTT
CASSQGGGSTITQYF
>few|TRBV6-1|TRBJ1-1|.
TGTGCCAGCAGCCCAGGCCGGTGGGTCACTGAAGCTTTCTTT
CASSPGRWVTEAFF
>few|TRBV15|TRBJ2-4|TRBD1
TGTGCCACCAGCAGTCTGGACAGGAACAAAAACATTCAGTACTTC
CATSSLDRNKNIQYF
>.|TRBV10-3|TRBJ1-6|.
TGTGCCATCAGTGAGACTAGTCGCTCACCCCTCCACTTT
CAISETSRSPLHF
>.|TRBV10-3|TRBJ1-6|TRBD1
TGTGCCATCAGTGAGTGGGGACAGGCGAGCTCACCCCTCCACTTT
CAISEWGQASSPLHF
>few|TRBV25-1|TRBJ2-7|TRBD2
TGTGCCAGCAGTGATCCGGTAGCGGGAGGGCGTGAGCAGTACTTC
CASSDPVAGGREQYF
>.|TRBV27|TRBJ1-4|.
TGTGCCAGCAGTTTTGCTTCGGGATTTCGGGGAGAGAAACTGTTTTTT
CASSFASGFRGEKLFF
>many|TRBV6-4|TRBJ2-1|TRBD2
TGTGCCAGCAACGAACGGGGGACTAGTAGCTACAATGAGCAGTTCTTC
CASNERGTSSYNEQFF
>.|TRBV20-1|TRBJ1-1|TRBD1
TGCAGTGCTGGGGACAGGGGGAACACTGAAGCTTTCTTT
CSAGDRGNTEAFF
>few|TRBV3-1|TRBJ2-1|TRBD2
TGTGCCAGCAGCCAAGCGGTTCTAGCGGGAGGTTACAATGAGCAGTTCTTC
CASSQAVLAGGYNEQFF
>.|TRBV12-3/TRBV12-4|TRBJ2-6|.
TGTGCCAGCAGTTTTCCTTTGTCCCACGTCCTGACTTTC
CASSFPLSHVLTF
>few|TRBV7-2|TRBJ2-6|.
TGTGCCAGCAGCTTAGGAGGGCACGGGGCCAACGTCCTGACTTTC
CASSLGGHGANVLTF
>.|TRBV29-1|TRBJ2-1|.
TGCAGCGTTGACCAACGAACTCTAGCGATTGAGCAGTTCTTC
CSVDQRTLAIEQFF
>few|TRBV7-2|TRBJ2-1|TRBD2
TGTGCCAGCAGCTTAGCGGGACTAGCGGAGAGCTCCTACAATGAGCAGTTCTTC
CASSLAGLAESSYNEQFF
>.|TRBV24-1|TRBJ2-1|.
TGTGCCACCAGTGATAACGGCGGTATTAAGCAGTTCTTC
CATSDNGGIKQFF
>.|TRBV5-1|TRBJ2-2|.
TGCGCCAGCAGCTCCGGTTGGTGGGAAGTGGTCACCGGGGAGCTGTTTTTT
CASSSGWWEVVTGELFF
>.|TRBV5-1|TRBJ2-3|TRBD1
TGCGCCAGCAGGAACAGGGGGCATCAAGATACGCAGTATTTT
CASRNRGHQDTQYF
>.|TRBV11-2|TRBJ2-3|.
TGTGCCAGCAGCTTTAAATCTGCGGGGATCGGCACAGATACGCAGTATTTT
CASSFKSAGIGTDTQYF
>few|TRBV5-1|TRBJ2-2|.
TGCGCCAGCAGCTTGACGGGGCAGAGCACCGGGGAGCTGTTTTTT
CASSLTGQSTGELFF
>.|TRBV7-9|TRBJ2-7|TRBD2
TGTGCCAGCATGGCAAGACTAGCGGGATTCAACGAGCAGTACTTC
CASMARLAGFNEQYF
>few|TRBV28|TRBJ1-2|TRBD1
TGTGCCAGCAGGCCTACAGGGGGGACCTATGGCTACACCTTC
CASRPTGGTYGYTF
>.|TRBV24-1|TRBJ2-2|TRBD1
TGTGCCACCAGTGAAAACAGGGGAACCGGGGAGCTGTTTTTT
CATSENRGTGELFF
>.|TRBV6-1|TRBJ2-2|TRBD1
TGTGCCAGCAGTGAAAGCAGGGGGCCGGCCGGGGAGCTGTTTTTT
CASSESRGPAGELFF
>few|TRBV5-1|TRBJ2-5|TRBD1
TGCGCCAGCAGCTTGGGAAATTCAGGGGGAGAGACCCAGTACTTC
CASSLGNSGGETQYF
>.|TRBV10-3|TRBJ2-3|.
TGTGCCATCAGTGCGGGAGGCACAGATACGCAGTATTTT
CAISAGGTDTQYF
>.|TRBV10-3|TRBJ2-7|.
TGTGCCATCAGTGAGTCGTTAGCTCCGGGATTGAACGAGCAGTACTTC
CAISESLAPGLNEQYF
>.|TRBV10-3|TRBJ2-7|TRBD1
TGTGCCATCAGGACAGGGGGCTACGAGCAGTACTTC
CAIRTGGYEQYF
>.|TRBV30|TRBJ1-6|.
TGTGCCTGGAGATTGGCAGGAGTTCGATATAATTCACCCCTCCACTTT
CAWRLAGVRYNSPLHF